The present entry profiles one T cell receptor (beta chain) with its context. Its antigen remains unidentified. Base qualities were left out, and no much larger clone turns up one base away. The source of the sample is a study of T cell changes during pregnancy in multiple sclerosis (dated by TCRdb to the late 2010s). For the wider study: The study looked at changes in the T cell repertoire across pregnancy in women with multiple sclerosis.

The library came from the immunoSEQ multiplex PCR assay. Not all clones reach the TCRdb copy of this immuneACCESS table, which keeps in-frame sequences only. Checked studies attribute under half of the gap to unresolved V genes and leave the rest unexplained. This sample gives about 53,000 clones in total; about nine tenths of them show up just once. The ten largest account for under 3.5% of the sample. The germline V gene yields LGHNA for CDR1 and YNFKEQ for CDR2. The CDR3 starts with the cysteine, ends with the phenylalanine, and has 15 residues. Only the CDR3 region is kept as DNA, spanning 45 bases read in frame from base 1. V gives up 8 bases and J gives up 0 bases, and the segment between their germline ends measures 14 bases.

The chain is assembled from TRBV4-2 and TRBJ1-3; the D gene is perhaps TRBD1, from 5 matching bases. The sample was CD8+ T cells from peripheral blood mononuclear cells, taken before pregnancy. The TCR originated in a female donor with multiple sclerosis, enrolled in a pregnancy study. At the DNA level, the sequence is TGTGCCAGCCACCCAAACCAGGGCTCTGGAAACACCATATATTTT. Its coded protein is CASHPNQGSGNTIYF.